The 7 T cell receptor beta chains below come from one sample, sequenced in a study of CD8 T cells in ankylosing spondylitis. Findings and limits, study-wide: What seemed typical of ankylosing spondylitis blood was a TCR beta motif built from roughly 8 highly homologous variants.

No antigen has been assigned to these receptors. MiXCR, applied by TCRdb to the 5' RACE reads, yields one record per CDR3 protein. The sample has roughly 470,000 distinct CDR3 sequences; roughly 26% are singletons. Sequenced: blood, either unsorted or a sorted T cell fraction (not recorded which). These receptors were taken from a male donor with ankylosing spondylitis.

This clonotype was seen more than once but under ten times. The V and J genes are TRBV14 and TRBJ1-3; 9 bases fit TRBD1. The V segment lost 4 bases and the J segment 4 bases; nucleotides outside the gene matches: 5. The CDR3 extends over 15 amino acids. Germline V CDR1 and CDR2: SGHDN, FVKESK. This CDR3 reads CASSPGTGFGNTIYF. As DNA, the CDR3 is TGTGCCAGCAGCCCCGGGACAGGGTTCGGAAACACCATATATTTT. The variable domain in full, with the rest retrieved from reference TRBV14 and TRBJ1-3, is EAGVTQFPSHSVIEKGQTVTLRCDPISGHDNLYWYRRVMGKEIKFLLHFVKESKQDESGMPNNRFLAERTGGTYSTLKVQPAELEDSGVYFCASSPGTGFGNTIYFGEGSWLTVV.

The sample holds a few counts of this clonotype. This sequence joins TRBV12-3 or TRBV12-4 and TRBJ2-1; 8 bases map to TRBD2. This CDR3 has 14 residues. V shed 3 bases and J 6 bases; nucleotides not matched to a gene: 4. CDR3: CASSFKAGANEQFF. The DNA for the CDR3 is TGTGCCAGCAGTTTCAAAGCGGGAGCCAATGAGCAGTTCTTC.

This clonotype came up a few times. The chain combines TRBV7-9 with TRBJ2-7, with D tentatively TRBD2 (6 bases). There are 13 residues in the CDR3. V lost 3 bases, J lost 4 bases, and 10 bases lay in between. In germline, CDR1 is SEHNR, CDR2 FQNEAQ (reference sequence). CDR3 sequence: CASSFWGRYEQYF. The CDR3 DNA reads as TGTGCCAGCAGCTTTTGGGGGAGGTACGAGCAGTACTTC.

V gene TRBV13 combines with J gene TRBJ2-1, with a weak D call TRBD2 (5 bases). Per the germline V gene, CDR1 is PRHDT and CDR2 is FYEKMQ (reference sequence). V was pared by 1 base and J by 10 bases, with 17 bases between. CDR3 length: 15 residues. CDR3 sequence: CASSLVPQPGYEQFF. CDR3 bases: TGTGCCAGCAGCTTAGTCCCCCAACCGGGGTACGAGCAGTTCTTC.

This chain connects TRBV5-1 to TRBJ2-1, with 7 bases matching TRBD2. Germline values: CDR1 SGHRS, CDR2 YFSETQ. J lost 7 bases, V lost 5 bases, and 9 bases had no gene match. The CDR3 loop spans 14 amino acids. The CDR3 sequence is CASSRGRVQNEQFF. The CDR3 bases are TGCGCCAGCAGTCGGGGGAGGGTTCAGAATGAGCAGTTCTTC. Based on the CDR3 plus reference TRBV5-1 and TRBJ2-1, the full variable domain is KAGVTQTPRYLIKTRGQQVTLSCSPISGHRSVSWYQQTPGQGLQFLFEYFSETQRNKGNFPGRFSGRQFSNSRSEMNVSTLELGDSALYLCASSRGRVQNEQFFGPGTRLTVL.

This clonotype showed up just a few times. The V call is TRBV6-5, the J call TRBJ2-3, with unresolved D. Per the germline V gene, CDR1 is MNHEY and CDR2 is SVGAGI. The CDR3 contains 12 residues. V lost 6 bases and J lost 2, with 6 bases in between. CDR3 DNA: TGTGCCAGCAGCCCTCACACAGATACGCAGTATTTT. The encoded protein is CASSPHTDTQYF.

The rearrangement links TRBV5-1 to TRBJ2-3; D perhaps matches TRBD2 (5 bases). Germline assignment: CDR1 SGHRS and CDR2 YFSETQ. This CDR3 has 16 amino acids. V lost 4 bases to trimming and J lost 2 bases, with 17 bases between them. CDR3 residues: CASSPRGGTYTDTQYF. CDR3 DNA: TGCGCCAGCAGCCCCAGAGGAGGAACTTACACAGATACGCAGTATTTT.